The rows below give T cell receptor beta chains drawn from one sample of a study of regulatory T cells in long-lasting Graves disease. TCRdb analysed the multiplex PCR reads with MiXCR anew, one entry per CDR3 protein. Among around 500,000 distinct CDR3 sequences listed, about 13% were seen once. This sample also appeared in a second study, on T cells in Graves' hyperthyroidism and ophthalmopathy.

Sequencing was performed on peripheral blood mononuclear cells (PBMCs), taken at new diagnosis, from a patient treated with antithyroid drugs. The receptors come from a man younger than 40 with Graves disease. CDR3s include the opening cysteine and the closing phenylalanine or tryptophan. The D gene is left open where the match is weak. Where a row states a size, it is once, few, many or the class of an expanded clone; other rows omit it.

clone_size | j_call | d_call | v_call | cdr3_aa | cdr3_nt
few | TRBJ2-3 | TRBD1 | TRBV11-2 | CASSQDPRPGTGFPTDTQYF | TGCGCCAGCAGCCAAGATCCCCGTCCCGGGACAGGGTTCCCCACAGATACGCAGTATTTT
once | TRBJ2-3 | TRBD2 | TRBV19 | CASSIGSGITDTQYF | TGTGCCAGTAGTATAGGTAGCGGGATAACAGATACGCAGTATTTT
- | TRBJ1-4 | TRBD1 | TRBV18 | CASSLRQGILEKLFF | TGTGCCAGCTCGCTACGACAGGGGATCTTAGAAAAACTGTTTTTT
few | TRBJ1-3 | TRBD1 | TRBV5-1 | CASSHQGAAGNTIYF | TGCGCCAGCAGCCATCAGGGGGCGGCAGGAAACACCATATATTTT
- | TRBJ2-3 | - | TRBV24-1 | CATSRAGSGTDTQYF | TGTGCCACCAGTAGGGCGGGATCCGGCACAGATACGCAGTATTTT
many | TRBJ1-2 | - | TRBV5-6 | CASSLGGTHGYTF | TGTGCCAGCAGCTTGGGCGGAACCCATGGCTACACCTTC
- | TRBJ2-1 | - | TRBV14 | CASSRTGTNNEQFF | TGTGCCAGCAGCCGTACCGGGACAAACAATGAGCAGTTCTTC
many | TRBJ2-1 | - | TRBV18 | CASSPDLGAYNEQFF | TGTGCCAGCTCACCGGACCTCGGGGCCTACAATGAGCAGTTCTTC
- | TRBJ2-1 | TRBD2 | TRBV18 | CASSPTSGRFDEQFF | TGTGCCAGCTCACCGACTAGCGGGAGGTTCGATGAGCAGTTCTTC
many | TRBJ2-4 | - | TRBV20-1 | CSARVKNIQYF | TGCAGTGCTAGGGTTAAAAACATTCAGTACTTC
few | TRBJ1-2 | - | TRBV29-1 | CSVEDPPRGYGYTF | TGCAGCGTTGAAGATCCGCCTCGGGGATATGGCTACACCTTC
many | TRBJ2-7 | - | TRBV2 | CASSDGGTADEQYF | TGTGCCAGCAGTGATGGGGGGACAGCGGACGAGCAGTACTTC
- | TRBJ2-3 | TRBD2 | TRBV10-2 | CASSGAGTSGRASTDTQYF | TGCGCCAGCAGTGGGGCCGGGACTAGCGGGAGGGCTAGCACAGATACGCAGTATTTT
many | TRBJ2-5 | TRBD1 | TRBV20-1 | CSARDWDRFKETQYF | TGCAGTGCTAGAGACTGGGACAGGTTTAAAGAGACCCAGTACTTC
few | TRBJ2-3 | - | TRBV29-1 | CSVEVLHRDTQYF | TGCAGCGTTGAGGTTCTACACCGGGATACGCAGTATTTT
- | TRBJ1-5 | - | TRBV20-1 | CSARWGSGSNQPQHF | TGCAGTGCTAGATGGGGGTCAGGGAGCAATCAGCCCCAGCATTTT